Listed here is a single T cell receptor beta chain. Antigen: not known. This entry belongs to a study of a mutant IDH1 vaccine in newly diagnosed glioma. Whole-study context: Vaccines began 4-6 weeks after radiotherapy alone, or with temozolomide cycles. Treated patients showed a male proportion of approximately 62%, a female proportion of about 40%, and a mean age of about 44 years. Antecedent treatment encompassed radiotherapy, temozolomide, or their combination; the majority received both. Study conclusions and caveats: Seemingly, pseudoprogression had no relation to changes in the top peripheral T cell clonotypes.

Specified time point: week 23, last vaccination. Alongside topical imiquimod, each dose of vaccine comprised 300 ug of mutant IDH1 20-mer peptide. The CDR3 extends over 14 amino acids. Trimming cost V 3 bases and J 5 bases, with 13 bases left between them. CDR1 and CDR2 (germline): MGHRA, YSYEKL. Clones were sequenced by immunoSEQ multiplex PCR, and TCRdb holds only the in-frame ones, with some missing. The table records some 29,000 clones, around 83% of them present only once. This sequence was found in a woman between 25 and 40 years old with glioma. The gene calls are TRBV4-1 and TRBJ1-1, with D possibly TRBD1 on 6 matching bases. Sequenced here: PBMCs, sampled from a glioma patient whose treatment included an IDH1 peptide vaccine. CDR3 nucleotides: TGCGCCAGCAGCCATATAAGGGGGACGACTGAAGCTTTCTTT. Protein product: CASSHIRGTTEAFF.